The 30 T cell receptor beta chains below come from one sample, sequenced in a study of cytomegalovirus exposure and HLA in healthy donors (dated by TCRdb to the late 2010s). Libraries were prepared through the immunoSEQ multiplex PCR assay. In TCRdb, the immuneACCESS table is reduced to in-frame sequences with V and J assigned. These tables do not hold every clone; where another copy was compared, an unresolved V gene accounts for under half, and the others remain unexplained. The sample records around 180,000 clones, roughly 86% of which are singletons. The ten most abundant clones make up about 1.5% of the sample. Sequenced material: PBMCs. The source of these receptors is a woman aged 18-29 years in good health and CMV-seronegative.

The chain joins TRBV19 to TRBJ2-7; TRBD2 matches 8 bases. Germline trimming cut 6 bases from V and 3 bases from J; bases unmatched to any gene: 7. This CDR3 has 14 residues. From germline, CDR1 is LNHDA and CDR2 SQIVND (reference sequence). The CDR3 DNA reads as TGTGCCAGTAGGGTTGGAGCGGGGGACTACGAGCAGTACTTC. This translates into CASRVGAGDYEQYF.

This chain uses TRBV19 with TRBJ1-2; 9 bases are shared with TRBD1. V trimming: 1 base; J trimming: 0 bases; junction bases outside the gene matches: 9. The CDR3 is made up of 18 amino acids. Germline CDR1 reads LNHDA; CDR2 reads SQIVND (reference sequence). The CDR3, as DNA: TGTGCCAGTAGTATAGTCCGGGACAGGGTATTTACTAACTATGGCTACACCTTC. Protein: CASSIVRDRVFTNYGYTF.

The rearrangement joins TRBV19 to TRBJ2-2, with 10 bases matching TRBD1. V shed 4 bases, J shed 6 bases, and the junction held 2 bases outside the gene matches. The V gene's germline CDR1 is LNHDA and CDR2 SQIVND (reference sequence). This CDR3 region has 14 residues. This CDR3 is CASSTGTGAGELFF. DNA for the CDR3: TGTGCCAGTAGTACCGGGACAGGGGCCGGGGAGCTGTTTTTT.

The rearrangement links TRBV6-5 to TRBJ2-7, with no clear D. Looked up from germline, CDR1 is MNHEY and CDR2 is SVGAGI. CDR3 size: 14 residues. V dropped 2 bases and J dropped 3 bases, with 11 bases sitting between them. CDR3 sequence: CASSYAARHYEQYF. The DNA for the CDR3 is TGTGCCAGCAGTTACGCCGCCAGACACTACGAGCAGTACTTC.

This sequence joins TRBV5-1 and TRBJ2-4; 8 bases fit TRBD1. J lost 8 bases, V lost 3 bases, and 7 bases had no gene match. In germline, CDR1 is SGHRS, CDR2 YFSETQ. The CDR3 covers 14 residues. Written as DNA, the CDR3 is TGCGCCAGCAGCTCGGACAGGGCGGGTGACATTCAGTACTTC. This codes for CASSSDRAGDIQYF.

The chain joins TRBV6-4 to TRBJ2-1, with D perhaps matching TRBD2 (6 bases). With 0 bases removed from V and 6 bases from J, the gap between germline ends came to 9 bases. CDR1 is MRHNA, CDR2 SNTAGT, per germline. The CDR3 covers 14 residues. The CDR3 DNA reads TGTGCCAGCAGTGACTCGGGGGGATTCAATGAGCAGTTCTTC. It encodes CASSDSGGFNEQFF.

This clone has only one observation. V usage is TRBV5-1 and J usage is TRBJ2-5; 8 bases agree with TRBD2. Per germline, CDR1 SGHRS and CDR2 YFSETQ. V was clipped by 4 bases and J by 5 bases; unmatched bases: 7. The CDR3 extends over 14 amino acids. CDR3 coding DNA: TGCGCCAGCAGCGGAGGACTAGCCCGGGAGACCCAGTACTTC. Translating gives CASSGGLARETQYF.

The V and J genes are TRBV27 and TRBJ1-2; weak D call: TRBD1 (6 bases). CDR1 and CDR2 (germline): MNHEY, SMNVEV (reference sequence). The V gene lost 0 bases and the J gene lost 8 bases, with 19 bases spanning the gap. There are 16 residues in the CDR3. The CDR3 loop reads CASSLSRADSLRGYTF. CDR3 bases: TGTGCCAGCAGTTTATCGAGGGCGGACAGTCTACGGGGCTACACCTTC.

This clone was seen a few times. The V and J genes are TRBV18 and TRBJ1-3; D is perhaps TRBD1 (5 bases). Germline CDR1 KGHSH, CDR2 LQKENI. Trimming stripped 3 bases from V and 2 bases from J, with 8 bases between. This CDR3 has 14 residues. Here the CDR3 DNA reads TGTGCCAGCTCACCGGCAGGGCCTGGAAACACCATATATTTT. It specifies CASSPAGPGNTIYF. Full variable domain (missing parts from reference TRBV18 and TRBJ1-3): NAGVMQNPRHLVRRRGQEARLRCSPMKGHSHVYWYRQLPEEGLKFMVYLQKENIIDESGMPKERFSAEFPKEGPSILRIQQVVRGDSAAYFCASSPAGPGNTIYFGEGSWLTVV.

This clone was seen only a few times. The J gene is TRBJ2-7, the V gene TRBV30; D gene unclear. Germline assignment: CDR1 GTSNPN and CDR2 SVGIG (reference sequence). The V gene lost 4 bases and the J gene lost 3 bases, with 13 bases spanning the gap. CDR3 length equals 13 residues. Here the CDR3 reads CAWTFESGYEQYF. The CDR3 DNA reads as TGTGCCTGGACCTTCGAGTCAGGCTACGAGCAGTACTTC.

In DNA, the CDR3 is TGTGCCAGCAGCCTCCGACTCGGCACAGATACGCAGTATTTT. Its protein is CASSLRLGTDTQYF. The chain links TRBV9 to TRBJ2-3, with D unresolved. CDR1 and CDR2 (germline): SGDLS, YYNGEE. V dropped 4 bases and J dropped 1 base, with 10 bases sitting between them. The CDR3 runs 14 residues.

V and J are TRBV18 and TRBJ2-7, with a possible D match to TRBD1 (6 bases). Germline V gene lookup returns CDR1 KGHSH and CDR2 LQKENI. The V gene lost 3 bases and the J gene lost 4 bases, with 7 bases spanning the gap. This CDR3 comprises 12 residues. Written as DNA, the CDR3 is TGTGCCAGCTCACCCAGGGGTTACGAGCAGTACTTC. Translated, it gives CASSPRGYEQYF. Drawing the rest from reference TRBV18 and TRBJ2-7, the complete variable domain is NAGVMQNPRHLVRRRGQEARLRCSPMKGHSHVYWYRQLPEEGLKFMVYLQKENIIDESGMPKERFSAEFPKEGPSILRIQQVVRGDSAAYFCASSPRGYEQYFGPGTRLTVT.

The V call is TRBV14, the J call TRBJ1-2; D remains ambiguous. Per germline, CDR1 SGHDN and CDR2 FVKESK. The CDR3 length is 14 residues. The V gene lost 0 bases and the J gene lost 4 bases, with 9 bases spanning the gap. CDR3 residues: CASSQDRGSYGYTF. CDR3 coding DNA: TGTGCCAGCAGCCAAGATCGAGGCAGCTATGGCTACACCTTC.

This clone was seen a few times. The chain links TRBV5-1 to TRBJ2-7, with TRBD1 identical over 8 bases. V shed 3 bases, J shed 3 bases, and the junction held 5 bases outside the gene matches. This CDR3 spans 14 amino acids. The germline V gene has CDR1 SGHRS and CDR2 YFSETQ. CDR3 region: CASSSSGQVYEQYF. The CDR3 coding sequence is TGCGCCAGCAGCTCTTCGGGACAGGTCTACGAGCAGTACTTC.

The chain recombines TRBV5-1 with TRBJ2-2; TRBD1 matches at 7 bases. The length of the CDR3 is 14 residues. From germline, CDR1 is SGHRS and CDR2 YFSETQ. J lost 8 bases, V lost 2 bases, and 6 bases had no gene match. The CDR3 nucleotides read TGCGCCAGCAGCTTCGACAGGGTGCCTGGGGAGCTGTTTTTT. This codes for CASSFDRVPGELFF.

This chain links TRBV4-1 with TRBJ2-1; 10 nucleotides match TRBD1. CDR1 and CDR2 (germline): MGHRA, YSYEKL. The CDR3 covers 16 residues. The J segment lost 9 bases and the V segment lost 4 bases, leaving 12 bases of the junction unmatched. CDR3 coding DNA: TGCGCCAGCAGCCTTGCCGGGACAGGGGTTAGAGGTGAGCAGTTCTTC. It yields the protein CASSLAGTGVRGEQFF.

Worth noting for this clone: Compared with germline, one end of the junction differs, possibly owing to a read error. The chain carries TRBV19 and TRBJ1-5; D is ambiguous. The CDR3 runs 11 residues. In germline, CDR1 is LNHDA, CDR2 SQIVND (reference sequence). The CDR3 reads CASPLNQPQHF. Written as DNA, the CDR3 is TGCGCCTCCCCCCTCAATCAGCCCCAGCATTTT.

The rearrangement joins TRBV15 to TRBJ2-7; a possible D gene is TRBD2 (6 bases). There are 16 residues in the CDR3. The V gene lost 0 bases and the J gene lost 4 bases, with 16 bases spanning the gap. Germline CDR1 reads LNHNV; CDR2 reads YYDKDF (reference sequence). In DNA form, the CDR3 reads TGTGCCACCAGCAGAGATTTAAATGCGGGGTTATACGAGCAGTACTTC. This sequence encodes CATSRDLNAGLYEQYF.

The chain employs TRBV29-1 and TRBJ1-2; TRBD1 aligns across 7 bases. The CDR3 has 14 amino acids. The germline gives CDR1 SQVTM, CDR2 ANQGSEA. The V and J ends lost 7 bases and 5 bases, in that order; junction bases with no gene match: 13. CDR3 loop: CSAEKGQENYGYTF. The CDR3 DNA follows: TGCAGCGCAGAAAAAGGACAGGAAAATTATGGCTACACCTTC.

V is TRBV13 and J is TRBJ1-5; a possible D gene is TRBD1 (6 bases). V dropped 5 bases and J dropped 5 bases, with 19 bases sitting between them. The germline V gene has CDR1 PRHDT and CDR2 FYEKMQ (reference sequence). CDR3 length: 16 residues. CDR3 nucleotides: TGTGCCAGCAGCCGCGGTAGGGGACAAAGTCATCAGCCCCAGCATTTT. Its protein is CASSRGRGQSHQPQHF.

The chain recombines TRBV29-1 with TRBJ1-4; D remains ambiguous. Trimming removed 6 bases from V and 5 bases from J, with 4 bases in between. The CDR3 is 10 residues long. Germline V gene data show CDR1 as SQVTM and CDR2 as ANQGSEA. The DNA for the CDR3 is TGCAGCGTACTGAATGAAAAACTGTTTTTT. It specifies CSVLNEKLFF.

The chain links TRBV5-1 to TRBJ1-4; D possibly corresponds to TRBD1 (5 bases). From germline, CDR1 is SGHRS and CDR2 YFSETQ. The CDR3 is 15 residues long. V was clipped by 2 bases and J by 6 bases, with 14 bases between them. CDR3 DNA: TGCGCCAGCAGCTTTTGGGCAGGGAAGGATGAAAAACTGTTTTTT. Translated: CASSFWAGKDEKLFF.

CDR3 protein: CASSVGLAYEQYF. For the CDR3, the DNA is TGTGCCAGTAGTGTGGGACTAGCCTACGAGCAGTACTTC. The chain couples TRBV19 to TRBJ2-7; TRBD2 matches 8 bases. The CDR3 covers 13 residues. J gave up 2 bases and V 5 bases, and 2 bases lay outside the gene matches. Germline CDR1 and CDR2: LNHDA and SQIVND (reference sequence). The full variable domain, in which reference TRBV19 and TRBJ2-7 provide the parts outside the CDR3, is DGGITQSPKYLFRKEGQNVTLSCEQNLNHDAMYWYRQDPGQGLRLIYYSQIVNDFQKGDIAEGYSVSREKKESFPLTVTSAQKNPTAFYLCASSVGLAYEQYFGPGTRLTVT.

The CDR3: CASSLSGTQEAFF. The DNA for the CDR3 is TGCGCCAGCAGCTTATCCGGGACTCAGGAAGCTTTCTTT. The gene calls are TRBV5-1 and TRBJ1-1, with D perhaps matching TRBD1 (5 bases). The CDR3 runs to 13 residues. Trimming cost V 2 bases and J 8 bases, with 13 bases left between them. Germline CDR1 SGHRS, CDR2 YFSETQ.

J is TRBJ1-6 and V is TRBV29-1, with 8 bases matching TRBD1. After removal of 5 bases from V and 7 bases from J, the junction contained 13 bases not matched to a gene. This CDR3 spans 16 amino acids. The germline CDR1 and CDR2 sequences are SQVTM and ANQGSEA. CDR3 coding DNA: TGCAGCGTTTCCCCGGACAGGGCCGAAGGAAATTCACCCCTCCACTTT. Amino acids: CSVSPDRAEGNSPLHF.

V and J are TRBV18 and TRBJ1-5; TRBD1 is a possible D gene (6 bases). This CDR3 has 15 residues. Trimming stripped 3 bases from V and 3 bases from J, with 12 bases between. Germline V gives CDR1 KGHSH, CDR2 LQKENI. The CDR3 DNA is TGTGCCAGCTCACCCTCGGGGGGCCTCAATCAGCCCCAGCATTTT. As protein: CASSPSGGLNQPQHF.

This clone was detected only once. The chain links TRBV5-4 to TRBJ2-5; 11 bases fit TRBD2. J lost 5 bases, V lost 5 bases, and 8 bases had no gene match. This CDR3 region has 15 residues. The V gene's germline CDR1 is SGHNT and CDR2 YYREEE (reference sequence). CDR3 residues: CASSQGLAGGETQYF. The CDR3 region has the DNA TGTGCCAGCAGTCAAGGACTAGCGGGCGGGGAGACCCAGTACTTC.

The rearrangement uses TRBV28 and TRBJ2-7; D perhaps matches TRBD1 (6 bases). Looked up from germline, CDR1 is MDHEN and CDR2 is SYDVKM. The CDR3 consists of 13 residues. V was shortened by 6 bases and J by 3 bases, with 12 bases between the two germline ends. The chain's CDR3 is CASRGTRHYEQYF. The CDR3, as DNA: TGTGCCAGCAGGGGGACACGACACTACGAGCAGTACTTC.

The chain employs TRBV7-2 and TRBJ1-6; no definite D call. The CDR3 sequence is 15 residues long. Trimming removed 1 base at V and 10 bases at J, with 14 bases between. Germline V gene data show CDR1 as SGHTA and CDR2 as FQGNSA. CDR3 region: CASSLERTRDSPLHF. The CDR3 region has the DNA TGTGCCAGCAGCTTAGAACGAACTAGAGACTCACCCCTCCACTTT. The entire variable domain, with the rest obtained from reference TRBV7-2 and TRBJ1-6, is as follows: GAGVSQSPSNKVTEKGKDVELRCDPISGHTALYWYRQSLGQGLEFLIYFQGNSAPDKSGLPSDRFSAERTGGSVSTLTIQRTQQEDSAVYLCASSLERTRDSPLHFGNGTRLTVT.

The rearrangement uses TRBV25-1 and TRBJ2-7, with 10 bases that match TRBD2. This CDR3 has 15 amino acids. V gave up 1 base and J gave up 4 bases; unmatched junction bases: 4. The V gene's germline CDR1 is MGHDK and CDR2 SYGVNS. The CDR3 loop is CASSESSGRRYEQYF. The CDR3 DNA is TGTGCCAGCAGTGAATCTAGCGGGAGAAGGTACGAGCAGTACTTC.